These 6 T cell receptor beta chains were all obtained from the same sample, sequenced in a study of OX40 agonist ivuxolimab in advanced cancers. Clones were read by immunoSEQ multiplex PCR, and TCRdb kept only the in-frame ones, dropping some. Here the sample spans tens of thousands of clones, roughly nine tenths being singletons. The specimen comprised CD4+ or CD8+ T cells sorted from blood, sampled in a trial of the OX40 agonist ivuxolimab. All receptors derive from an adult with an advanced solid tumor such as melanoma, head and neck, liver or kidney cancer.

V usage is TRBV4-2 and J usage is TRBJ2-3; 11 nucleotides agree with TRBD2. The V segment lost 4 bases and the J segment 3 bases; nucleotides outside the gene matches: 6. In germline, CDR1 is LGHNA, CDR2 YNFKEQ. The length of the CDR3 is 16 residues. This chain's CDR3 is CASSLAGGPSTDTQYF. The CDR3 nucleotides read TGTGCCAGCAGCCTAGCGGGGGGGCCTTCTACAGATACGCAGTATTTT.

The chain links TRBV10-3 to TRBJ1-2; D perhaps matches TRBD1 (5 bases). Germline values: CDR1 ENHRY, CDR2 SYGVKD. The CDR3 length is 14 residues. With 6 bases removed from V and 0 bases from J, the gap between germline ends came to 11 bases. As DNA, the CDR3 is TGTGCCATCAGAGGGACGGGAGCTAACTATGGCTACACCTTC. Its protein is CAIRGTGANYGYTF.

This clone showed up just a few times. The gene calls are TRBV7-9 and TRBJ1-6; TRBD1 matches at 8 bases. V shed 4 bases, J shed 10 bases, and the junction held 6 bases outside the gene matches. Germline V gene lookup returns CDR1 SEHNR and CDR2 FQNEAQ (reference sequence). The CDR3 sequence is 14 residues long. CDR3 loop: CASSSQGVGSPLHF. CDR3 DNA sequence: TGTGCCAGCAGCTCACAGGGGGTTGGCTCACCCCTCCACTTT.

The chain is built from TRBV6-6 and TRBJ2-3; the D is unclear. Germline CDR1 is MNHNY and CDR2 is SVGAGI (reference sequence). There are 13 residues in the CDR3. V shed 5 bases and J shed 2 bases, with 8 bases lying between them. CDR3 nucleotide sequence: TGTGCCAGCAGTGGCTGGGCCACAGATACGCAGTATTTT. It is translated as CASSGWATDTQYF.

The chain joins TRBV19 to TRBJ1-5; D is undetermined. Between the trimmed V and J ends, which lost 3 bases and 2 bases, there was a span of 11 bases. CDR3 size: 15 residues. From germline, CDR1 is LNHDA and CDR2 SQIVND (reference sequence). The CDR3 DNA reads TGTGCCAGTAGTATCGAGGCAGCGGGCAATCAGCCCCAGCATTTT. It codes for CASSIEAAGNQPQHF.

This chain links TRBV6-1 with TRBJ1-5, with D perhaps TRBD1 (5 bases). Trimming left V 2 bases short and J 6 bases short, with 8 bases between. CDR3 length: 13 residues. Germline V gene sequence: CDR1 MNHNS, CDR2 SASEGT. CDR3 sequence (DNA): TGTGCCAGCAGTGAACACGGGGGTCAGCCCCAGCATTTT. Translating it yields CASSEHGGQPQHF.